The rows below give T cell receptor beta chains drawn from one sample of a study of metastatic and nonmetastatic thyroid tumors. TCRdb re-called clones via MiXCR from the PCR reads. The data hold tens of thousands of clones, with under 20% observed a single time. Sequencing used blood. The receptor source for this set is a female donor with papillary thyroid cancer or a benign thyroid nodule (not recorded which). Some clones in this sample may be carry-over from other donors' samples. Each CDR3 is given with its conserved first and last residue. The order of the fields is clone size, J gene, V gene, D gene, CDR3 protein, CDR3 DNA. D genes are given only for firm matches. Size is stated for part of the rows, as once, few or many counts, or as a class when the clone is expanded.

many,TRBJ1-2,TRBV12-3/TRBV12-4,TRBD1,CASSLGGQRRRNYGYTF,TGTGCCAGCAGTTTGGGGGGACAGAGAAGAAGGAACTATGGCTACACCTTC
many,TRBJ1-4,TRBV7-9,.,CASTPGQEKLFF,TGTGCCAGCACTCCGGGACAAGAAAAACTGTTTTTT
few,TRBJ2-1,TRBV27,TRBD2,CASSLSGTSGGNNEQFF,TGTGCCAGCAGTTTATCCGGGACTAGCGGGGGAAACAATGAGCAGTTCTTC
.,TRBJ2-3,TRBV12-5,.,CASVLGEGQYF,TGTGCTAGTGTTTTGGGTGAGGGGCAGTATTTT
few,TRBJ2-7,TRBV6-1,TRBD2,CASSRGDFAYEQYF,TGTGCCAGCAGCCGGGGGGATTTCGCCTACGAGCAGTACTTC
.,TRBJ2-7,TRBV7-8,.,CASSPLGGATYEQYF,TGTGCCAGCAGCCCCCTGGGTGGGGCGACCTACGAGCAGTACTTC
.,TRBJ1-2,TRBV24-1,.,CATSGGGDYGYTF,TGTGCCACCAGTGGAGGGGGGGACTATGGCTACACCTTC
few,TRBJ2-1,TRBV6-5,TRBD2,CASSYGAGVGNEQFF,TGTGCCAGCAGTTACGGAGCGGGAGTTGGTAATGAGCAGTTCTTC
many,TRBJ2-1,TRBV7-9,.,CASSQGQGLAGQFF,TGTGCCAGCAGCCAGGGACAGGGTCTAGCGGGGCAGTTCTTC
few,TRBJ1-3,TRBV6-2/TRBV6-3,.,CASSPPGRGNTIYF,TGTGCCAGCAGCCCTCCGGGTAGAGGAAACACCATATATTTT